The source of this T cell receptor (beta chain) is a study of Graves' ophthalmopathy and Graves' hyperthyroidism. V shed 6 bases and J 2 bases; nucleotides not matched to a gene: 6. The CDR3 is 15 residues long. In germline, CDR1 is SNHLY, CDR2 FYNNEI. Those donors who had ophthalmopathy presented with moderate-to-severe activity, a CAS of ≥3, a NOSPECS of ≥4 and a duration under 3 months. PBMCs were isolated by Ficoll-Paque density gradient centrifugation, using 7.5 to 10 ml of fresh peripheral blood as the starting material. RNA served as the template for amplifying TCR beta CDR3 regions. Scientists carried out first-round RT-PCR using HTBI primers and then a second-round multiplex PCR. One entry per CDR3 protein results from TCRdb running MiXCR on the multiplex PCR reads. The table shows 150,000 to 200,000 distinct CDR3 sequences, with approximately 40% occurring only once.

Sequencing was carried out using peripheral blood. The TCR comes from a man younger than 45 with Graves' ophthalmopathy. The chain links TRBV2 to TRBJ2-7; 11 nucleotides match TRBD2. The CDR3 DNA is TGTGCCAGCAGATACACTAGCGGGAGTCCCTACGAGCAGTACTTC. As protein: CASRYTSGSPYEQYF.